The 32 T cell receptor beta chains below all came from one sample that was sequenced in a study of Graves' ophthalmopathy and Graves' hyperthyroidism. From RNA, the CDR3 regions of TCR beta chains were amplified and sequenced. First-round RT-PCR with HTBI primers preceded a second-round multiplex PCR. TCRdb itself ran the multiplex PCR reads through MiXCR, one entry per CDR3 protein. The sample records about 1.2 million distinct CDR3 sequences, about 38% being singletons. Sequenced material: peripheral blood or thyroid tissue (not recorded which). The receptors originated from an adult man with Graves' hyperthyroidism.

The chain links TRBV29-1 to TRBJ2-7; D might be TRBD1 or TRBD2, each matching 5 bases. The germline V and J ends were trimmed by 5 bases and 0 bases, with 14 bases remaining between them. Germline V gene sequence: CDR1 SQVTM, CDR2 ANQGSEA. This CDR3 region has 14 residues. The CDR3 nucleotides read TGCAGCGTTTTTGCGAATGGGGGCTCCTACGAGCAGTACTTC. This encodes CSVFANGGSYEQYF.

Comment on this clonotype: A much larger clone lies a single base off, so this may be a read error. This chain joins TRBV19 and TRBJ1-5; 9 bases match TRBD1. The germline V gene encodes CDR1 LNHDA and CDR2 SQIVND (reference sequence). Unmatched junction bases numbered 14, after V lost 6 bases and J lost 2 bases. This CDR3 comprises 18 residues. The CDR3 spells CASRYIVGTGLGNQPQHF. The CDR3, as DNA: TGTGCCAGTAGATATATAGTTGGGACAGGGCTGGGCAATCAGCCCCAGCATTTT. Drawing the rest from reference TRBV19 and TRBJ1-5, the complete variable domain is DGGITQSPKYLFRKEGQNVTLSCEQNLNHDAMYWYRQDPGQGLRLIYYSQIVNDFQKGDIAEGYSVSREKKESFPLTVTSAQKNPTAFYLCASRYIVGTGLGNQPQHFGDGTRLSIL.

The chain recombines TRBV6-2 or TRBV6-3 with TRBJ1-6; the match to TRBD1 covers 7 bases. CDR1 is MNHEY, CDR2 SVGEGT, per germline. The CDR3 sequence is 16 residues long. Losses at the gene ends were 2 bases for V and 3 bases for J; bases not matched to a gene: 4. CDR3 in amino acids: CASSYGTARYNSPLHF. CDR3 bases: TGTGCCAGCAGTTACGGGACAGCGCGCTATAATTCACCCCTCCACTTT.

V is TRBV4-3 and J is TRBJ2-2, with D uncertain. The V end was cut by 1 base, the J end by 2 bases, with 8 bases between. This CDR3 spans 15 amino acids. Germline lookup yields CDR1 LGHNA and CDR2 YSLEER. CDR3 sequence (DNA): TGCGCCAGCAGCCAAGCGCGCTCAAACACCGGGGAGCTGTTTTTT. Protein: CASSQARSNTGELFF.

The V and J genes are TRBV15 and TRBJ2-5; tentatively, D is TRBD1 (5 bases). Germline lookup yields CDR1 LNHNV and CDR2 YYDKDF (reference sequence). Trimming cost V 2 bases and J 9 bases, with 22 bases left between them. This CDR3 spans 16 amino acids. CDR3 residues: CATSRPFDGANQPQYF. The CDR3 coding sequence is TGTGCCACCAGCAGACCGTTTGATGGGGCCAATCAGCCCCAGTACTTC.

The chain uses TRBV4-3 and TRBJ1-4; the D gene is possibly TRBD1 (6 bases). CDR1 is LGHNA, CDR2 YSLEER, per germline. V lost 1 base, J lost 5 bases, and 17 bases lay in between. This CDR3 comprises 17 residues. CDR3 in amino acids: CASSQGGYGTKNEKLFF. Here the CDR3 DNA reads TGCGCCAGCAGCCAAGGCGGGTACGGGACAAAGAATGAAAAACTGTTTTTT.

This clonotype was seen only a few times. V usage is TRBV2 and J usage is TRBJ2-7; 9 nucleotides match TRBD2. Looked up from germline, CDR1 is SNHLY and CDR2 is FYNNEI. V shed 2 bases and J 1 base; nucleotides not matched to a gene: 12. The CDR3 is 18 residues long. The CDR3 spells CASSEISSLAGLSYEQYF. DNA for the CDR3: TGTGCCAGCAGTGAAATTTCATCACTAGCGGGCCTATCCTACGAGCAGTACTTC.

The chain is built from TRBV29-1 and TRBJ1-1; tentative D call: TRBD1 (5 bases). V was cut by 0 bases and J by 6 bases, with 14 bases left in between. The CDR3 length is 14 residues. CDR1 and CDR2 (germline): SQVTM, ANQGSEA. CDR3 coding DNA: TGCAGCGTTGAAGATCGGGGGGTTCTTCCTGAAGCTTTCTTT. It is translated as CSVEDRGVLPEAFF.

The chain uses TRBV2 and TRBJ1-3; D not resolved. V dropped 6 bases and J dropped 4 bases, with 13 bases sitting between them. CDR3 length equals 14 residues. Germline V CDR1 and CDR2: SNHLY, FYNNEI. Here the CDR3 reads CASRYISAGNTIYF. The CDR3 coding sequence is TGTGCCAGCAGGTACATCAGTGCGGGAAACACCATATATTTT.

As regards this clonotype: It is unclear where the CDR3 begins or ends on the DNA, so no DNA is shown, and the CDR3 is as TCRdb lists it. This chain connects TRBV10-3 to TRBJ2-7; the table gives TRBD1 as D, unverified against the DNA. 20 amino acids form the CDR3, both terminal residues included. Germline V lookup: CDR1 ENHRY, CDR2 SYGVKD. CDR3 residues: CASSFYICSARDETGVEQYF.

The chain employs TRBV29-1 and TRBJ2-3, with TRBD2 matching over 7 bases. V gave up 7 bases and J gave up 3 bases; unmatched junction bases: 10. Per the germline V gene, CDR1 is SQVTM and CDR2 is ANQGSEA. This CDR3 has 14 amino acids. The CDR3 sequence: CSGTSARRTDTQYF. In DNA form, the CDR3 reads TGCAGCGGAACTAGCGCCCGACGGACAGATACGCAGTATTTT.

In this sample, this clonotype turned up once. The rearrangement uses TRBV7-2 and TRBJ1-5; D remains unclear. Trimming left V 2 bases short and J 5 bases short, with 10 bases between. The CDR3 is 14 residues long. Germline V lookup: CDR1 SGHTA, CDR2 FQGNSA. CDR3 region: CASSLNTADQPQHF. The CDR3 DNA reads TGTGCCAGCAGCTTAAACACCGCGGATCAGCCCCAGCATTTT.

This clonotype was seen just once. This chain connects TRBV9 to TRBJ2-6, with a weak D call TRBD2 (5 bases). This CDR3 is built from 15 residues. The V and J ends lost 4 bases and 2 bases respectively, with 10 bases between them. Per germline, CDR1 SGDLS and CDR2 YYNGEE. The chain's CDR3 is CASSPFGAGANVLTF. DNA of the CDR3: TGTGCCAGCAGCCCTTTCGGGGCTGGGGCCAACGTCCTGACTTTC.

The chain employs TRBV6-6 and TRBJ2-7; D is possibly TRBD2 (5 bases). CDR1 MNHNY and CDR2 SVGAGI come from the germline V gene (reference sequence). The CDR3 runs to 13 residues. Trimming removed 2 bases from V and 3 bases from J, with 8 bases in between. The CDR3 region has the DNA TGTGCCAGCAGTTACCGGACTTACTACGAGCAGTACTTC. This translates into CASSYRTYYEQYF.

The chain recombines TRBV19 with TRBJ2-7; weak D call: TRBD2 (7 bases). The CDR3 consists of 12 residues. The germline V gene encodes CDR1 LNHDA and CDR2 SQIVND (reference sequence). V gave up 8 bases and J gave up 9 bases, with 17 bases separating them. As DNA, the CDR3 is TGTGCCAGTCGTCGACCGGGGGGCGGGCAGTACTTC. It yields the protein CASRRPGGGQYF.

This chain links TRBV29-1 with TRBJ1-1; D may be TRBD1 (5 bases). Germline-derived CDR1 and CDR2 are SQVTM and ANQGSEA. V gave up 0 bases and J gave up 6 bases, with 14 bases separating them. The CDR3 extends over 14 amino acids. CDR3: CSVEDPGTRSEAFF. DNA of the CDR3: TGCAGCGTTGAAGACCCCGGGACGCGGTCTGAAGCTTTCTTT.

V and J are TRBV6-5 and TRBJ2-7, with TRBD1 identical over 7 bases. The CDR3 runs to 13 residues. J gave up 7 bases and V 0 bases, and 3 bases lay outside the gene matches. From germline, CDR1 is MNHEY and CDR2 SVGAGI. The CDR3 DNA sequence: TGTGCCAGCAGTTACTCGACAGGGTGGGAGCAGTACTTC. Encoded protein: CASSYSTGWEQYF.

The J gene is TRBJ2-3, the V gene TRBV7-9; the match to TRBD1 covers 9 bases. V shed 5 bases, J shed 8 bases, and the junction held 11 bases outside the gene matches. The germline V gene encodes CDR1 SEHNR and CDR2 FQNEAQ (reference sequence). The CDR3 is made up of 15 amino acids. The CDR3 reads CASSREGQGTVTQYF. In DNA, the CDR3 is TGTGCCAGCAGCCGAGAGGGACAGGGTACTGTTACGCAGTATTTT.

The chain couples TRBV2 to TRBJ2-5; D unclear. Trimming removed 1 base at V and 7 bases at J, with 7 bases between. The CDR3 is 12 residues long. From germline, CDR1 is SNHLY and CDR2 FYNNEI. DNA for the CDR3: TGTGCCAGCAGTGAAGTGAGGTGGACCCAGTACTTC. This sequence encodes CASSEVRWTQYF.

This clonotype was detected many times. The rearrangement links TRBV24-1 to TRBJ2-2, with D maybe TRBD2 (6 bases). Between the trimmed V and J ends, which lost 3 bases and 10 bases, there was a span of 14 bases. The CDR3 is 14 residues long. From germline, CDR1 is KGHDR and CDR2 SFDVKD. CDR3 sequence: CATSDAGRFAELFF. In DNA, the CDR3 is TGTGCCACCAGTGATGCGGGGAGGTTTGCGGAGCTGTTTTTT.

This clonotype was detected only a few times. The rearrangement uses TRBV7-2 and TRBJ2-3; D perhaps matches TRBD2 (7 bases). Germline CDR1 is SGHTA and CDR2 is FQGNSA. Trimming took off 5 bases at V and 4 bases at J, with 25 bases between the two ends. CDR3 length: 18 residues. The CDR3 reads CASSLGLGTAAGADTQYF. In DNA form, the CDR3 reads TGTGCCAGCAGCCTAGGACTAGGGACGGCCGCAGGGGCAGATACGCAGTATTTT.

The sample holds many counts of this clonotype. CDR3 nucleotides: TGTGCCATCAAGGGGGGGTCTCAAGAGACCCAGTACTTC. This gives the protein CAIKGGSQETQYF. The chain employs TRBV10-3 and TRBJ2-5; possible D gene TRBD2, 7 bases. V lost 7 bases, J lost 2 bases, and 11 bases lay in between. This CDR3 spans 13 amino acids. Looked up from germline, CDR1 is ENHRY and CDR2 is SYGVKD.

This clonotype was counted a few times. The J gene is TRBJ1-3, the V gene TRBV12-3 or TRBV12-4; 11 positions agree with TRBD1. This CDR3 has 16 amino acids. J gave up 2 bases and V 5 bases, and 5 bases lay outside the gene matches. The DNA of the CDR3 is TGTGCCAGCAGTCCCGGGACAGGGGGAGCTGGAAACACCATATATTTT. Translated: CASSPGTGGAGNTIYF.

This clonotype was detected only once. This may stem from a read error, because a much larger clone lies one nucleotide away. The genes are TRBV10-3 and TRBJ1-2; 8 bases line up with TRBD1. CDR1 and CDR2 from the germline V gene are ENHRY and SYGVKD. There are 15 residues in the CDR3. V shed 4 bases, J shed 6 bases, and the junction held 10 bases outside the gene matches. CDR3 in amino acids: CAISARPDRGDGYTF. The DNA of the CDR3 is TGTGCCATCAGTGCCAGGCCCGACAGGGGAGATGGCTACACCTTC.

Many counts were recorded for this clonotype. The V and J genes are TRBV12-3 or TRBV12-4 and TRBJ1-4, with a weak D call TRBD1 (5 bases). The CDR3 loop spans 14 amino acids. Trimming removed 6 bases from V and 7 bases from J, with 15 bases in between. The CDR3 DNA follows: TGTGCCAGCAGGACCCTTCGGGGGAGTGAAAAACTGTTTTTT. Translated, it gives CASRTLRGSEKLFF.

This clonotype was counted at least ten times. This sequence may be a read error, since a much larger clone differs from it by one base. The CDR3 loop reads CASSFDRDYEQYF. Here the CDR3 DNA reads TGTGCCAGCAGCTTTGACAGGGACTACGAGCAGTACTTC. This chain links TRBV7-9 with TRBJ2-7; 7 bases agree with TRBD1. Per germline, CDR1 SEHNR and CDR2 FQNEAQ (reference sequence). CDR3 length equals 13 residues. The junction had 2 bases not matched to a gene; V was cut back by 3 bases and J by 3 bases.

V and J are TRBV25-1 and TRBJ2-7; 8 bases align to TRBD1. The CDR3 has 15 residues. V dropped 4 bases and J dropped 5; count of bases not matched to a gene: 10. Germline CDR1 MGHDK, CDR2 SYGVNS. CDR3: CASSAGGQARNEQYF. The CDR3 nucleotides read TGTGCCAGCAGTGCCGGGGGACAGGCAAGAAACGAGCAGTACTTC.

The rearrangement links TRBV20-1 to TRBJ2-5; 13 bases fit TRBD2. This CDR3 region has 16 residues. Trimming took 0 bases from V and 5 from J; bases not matched to a gene: 6. The germline V gene encodes CDR1 DFQATT and CDR2 SNEGSKA (reference sequence). The CDR3: CSARDLGLAGVETQYF. CDR3 bases: TGCAGTGCTAGAGATCTTGGACTAGCGGGAGTTGAGACCCAGTACTTC.

This clonotype was observed at least ten times. The V call is TRBV10-3, the J call TRBJ1-6; TRBD1 is a possible D gene (6 bases). The CDR3 covers 13 residues. Trimming stripped 6 bases from V and 10 bases from J, with 13 bases between. CDR1 ENHRY and CDR2 SYGVKD come from the germline V gene. The CDR3 nucleotides are TGTGCCATCAGACAGGGTCTAGGGTCACCCCTCCACTTT. This gives the protein CAIRQGLGSPLHF.

This chain joins TRBV7-8 and TRBJ1-2, with 11 bases identical to TRBD1. CDR1 is SGHVS, CDR2 FQNEAQ, per germline. This CDR3 is built from 13 residues. The junction had 6 bases not matched to a gene; V was cut back by 5 bases and J by 10 bases. CDR3 loop: CASSQGQGGDYTF. The CDR3 DNA reads TGTGCCAGCAGCCAGGGACAGGGGGGCGACTACACCTTC. Complete variable domain (other parts from reference TRBV7-8 and TRBJ1-2): GAGVSQSPRYKVAKRGQDVALRCDPISGHVSLFWYQQALGQGPEFLTYFQNEAQLDKSGLPSDRFFAERPEGSVSTLKIQRTQQEDSAVYLCASSQGQGGDYTFGSGTRLTVV.

This clonotype occurred many times. J is TRBJ1-5 and V is TRBV20-1; D is ambiguous. The germline gives CDR1 DFQATT, CDR2 SNEGSKA (reference sequence). CDR3 length equals 13 residues. The V end lost 3 bases, the J end lost 0 bases, and 6 bases lay between the germline ends. This chain's CDR3 is CSARDRSNQPQHF. Written as DNA, the CDR3 is TGCAGTGCTAGGGACCGTAGCAATCAGCCCCAGCATTTT.

At least ten counts were recorded for this clonotype. This chain joins TRBV15 and TRBJ2-5; D uncertain. The CDR3 is 13 residues long. With 0 bases removed from V and 5 bases from J, the gap between germline ends came to 7 bases. Germline CDR1 reads LNHNV; CDR2 reads YYDKDF (reference sequence). The CDR3 DNA reads TGTGCCACCAGCAGAGAATCCCGCGAGACCCAGTACTTC. It encodes CATSRESRETQYF.